This is a list of T cell receptor beta chains from one sample in a study of blood T cell repertoires in COVID-19. Assay: immunoSEQ multiplex PCR; the TCRdb copy retains only in-frame clones and omits some. The sample contains around 150,000 clones, over 70% of which appear only once. The sequencing sample was made of PBMCs or T cells enriched from blood (not recorded which). All receptors come from a woman aged 55-69 years who had recovered from COVID-19. The CDR3 runs from the conserved cysteine through the conserved F or W. D genes are given only for firm matches. Part of the rows lack a size; the others show once, few, many or a class for expanded clones.

clone_size | j_call | d_call | v_call | cdr3_nt | cdr3_aa
NA | TRBJ1-1 | NA | TRBV10-2 | TGCGCCAGCAGAGGAGCACCGGGTCACCCGGGAGGCATGAACACTGAAGCTTTCTTT | CASRGAPGHPGGMNTEAFF
once | TRBJ1-1 | NA | TRBV19 | TGTGCCAGTAGATGGCCTCAGGAGGGCTACACTGAAGCTTTCTTT | CASRWPQEGYTEAFF
NA | TRBJ1-2 | TRBD1 | TRBV7-3 | TGTGCCAGCAGCTTATCGGGACAGGGGGGAGGCTACACCTTC | CASSLSGQGGGYTF
once | TRBJ2-7 | NA | TRBV21-1 | TGTGCCAGCAGCAAAGGGGTAGCAGTTCCAAGAGTTTACGAGCAGTACTTC | CASSKGVAVPRVYEQYF
few | TRBJ1-3 | NA | TRBV7-8 | TGTGCCAGCAGCTTAGGGACGGGAGGAAACACCATATATTTT | CASSLGTGGNTIYF
NA | TRBJ1-5 | NA | TRBV3-1/TRBV3-2 | TGTGCCAGCAGCCAGGGACAAAATCAGCCCCAGCATTTT | CASSQGQNQPQHF
NA | TRBJ1-2 | TRBD1 | TRBV2 | TGTGCCAGCAGGGGGGACAGGGGGCACGGTGGCTACACCTTC | CASRGDRGHGGYTF
once | TRBJ1-1 | NA | TRBV27 | TGTGCCAGCAGTTTAACGCCCAGCCCGGGGATTGAAGCTTTCTTT | CASSLTPSPGIEAFF
NA | TRBJ2-7 | NA | TRBV7-6 | TGTGCCAGCAGCCTCCCGGACAGCTACGAGCAGTACTTC | CASSLPDSYEQYF
NA | TRBJ1-5 | NA | TRBV2 | TGTGCCAGCAGCTTAGAAGGGGCTCAGCCCCAGCATTTT | CASSLEGAQPQHF
few | TRBJ2-7 | TRBD2 | TRBV19 | TGTGCCAGTAGTACTAGCGGGGGGCCCCCTGAGGAGCAGTACTTC | CASSTSGGPPEEQYF
NA | TRBJ1-2 | TRBD1 | TRBV5-1 | TGCGCCAGCAGCCCGGGACAGGCGAAGAACTATGGCTACACCTTC | CASSPGQAKNYGYTF
NA | TRBJ1-1 | TRBD1 | TRBV5-1 | TGCGCCAGCAGCTTTCTACAGGGGGACACTGAAGCTTTCTTT | CASSFLQGDTEAFF
NA | TRBJ1-6 | TRBD1 | TRBV9 | TGTGCCAGCAGCAAGGGGGCAGGGGGGAACTATAATTCACCCCTCCACTTT | CASSKGAGGNYNSPLHF
NA | TRBJ1-1 | NA | TRBV30 | TGTGCCTGGAGTCCCTCGTGGGGGGGTACTGAAGCTTTCTTT | CAWSPSWGGTEAFF
NA | TRBJ2-7 | NA | TRBV7-8 | TGTGCCAGCAGCTTAGGACTCTCCTCCCTTTACGAGCAGTACTTC | CASSLGLSSLYEQYF
NA | TRBJ2-2 | TRBD2 | TRBV3-1/TRBV3-2 | TGTGCCAGCAGCCCTAGCGGGGGGGGCACCGGGGAGCTGTTTTTT | CASSPSGGGTGELFF
NA | TRBJ1-1 | NA | TRBV6-5 | TGTGCCAGCAGTCCCCTTCTCTACCCTGAAGCTTTCTTT | CASSPLLYPEAFF
NA | TRBJ2-2 | NA | TRBV3-1/TRBV3-2 | TGTGCCAGCAGCCAAGACTTGGGGCGGGAGAAAGGGGGCACCGGGGAGCTGTTTTTT | CASSQDLGREKGGTGELFF
NA | TRBJ1-2 | NA | TRBV3-1/TRBV3-2 | TGTGCCAGCAGCGGAGATGGCTACACCTTC | CASSGDGYTF
NA | TRBJ1-1 | NA | TRBV6-1 | TGTGCCAGCAGTGACCTTGCAGGGATGAACACTGAAGCTTTCTTT | CASSDLAGMNTEAFF
NA | TRBJ2-7 | TRBD1 | TRBV19 | TGTGCCAGTAGTACGAACAGGGGCTACGAGCAGTACTTC | CASSTNRGYEQYF
NA | TRBJ2-3 | NA | TRBV27 | TGTGCCAGCAGTTTATACGGGGATCTCGCGTTGGGGGATACGCAGTATTTT | CASSLYGDLALGDTQYF
NA | TRBJ1-1 | NA | TRBV2 | TGTGCCAGCAGTGACAGGGATGTGATTGCTTTCTTT | CASSDRDVIAFF
few | TRBJ1-1 | NA | TRBV12-3/TRBV12-4 | TGTGCCAGCAGTTTAGGTTCGGGTTTATGGGCTTTCTTT | CASSLGSGLWAFF
NA | TRBJ1-6 | NA | TRBV20-1 | TGCAGTGCCTCCGCAGGTTCACCCCTCCACTTT | CSASAGSPLHF
NA | TRBJ2-7 | TRBD2 | TRBV28 | TGTGCCAGCAGTTTAATGGCTAGCGGGGGGGAATCCCACGAGCAGTACTTC | CASSLMASGGESHEQYF
NA | TRBJ1-1 | NA | TRBV6-6 | TGTGCCAGCAGTTACCATGGAATGGGGGCCCACTGG | CASSYHGMGAHW